Listed below are T cell receptor beta chains from one sample, sequenced in a study of post-analysis software for immune sequencing data. TCRdb re-analysed the PCR reads in MiXCR, keeping a single row per CDR3 protein. Of about 680,000 distinct CDR3 sequences detected, over 45% appear once; the ten largest clones hold 10% to 12%. Sequenced material: blood. These receptors were taken from a girl aged 2-10 years with multiple sclerosis. Each CDR3 is given with its conserved first and last residue. The order of the fields is D gene, V gene, J gene, clone size, CDR3 protein, CDR3 DNA. D genes are given only for firm matches. The size of a clone is reported for some rows only, either as once, few or many, or as a class for expanded clones.

D: TRBD1
V: TRBV11-2
J: TRBJ1-1
size: NA
CDR3: CASSQGTVNTEAFF
DNA: TGTGCCAGCAGCCAAGGGACAGTGAACACTGAAGCTTTCTTT

D: TRBD2
V: TRBV20-1
J: TRBJ2-1
size: few
CDR3: CSARATSGGPHNEQFF
DNA: TGCAGTGCTAGAGCTACTAGCGGGGGGCCCCACAATGAGCAGTTCTTC

D: NA
V: TRBV2
J: TRBJ1-2
size: NA
CDR3: CASIPPQGTRYGYTF
DNA: TGTGCCAGCATCCCCCCGCAGGGGACCCGCTATGGCTACACCTTC

D: NA
V: TRBV6-5
J: TRBJ2-1
size: once
CDR3: CASSSIDEQFF
DNA: TGTGCCAGCAGTTCCATAGATGAGCAGTTCTTC

D: NA
V: TRBV10-3
J: TRBJ2-7
size: NA
CDR3: CAISEGDEQYF
DNA: TGTGCCATCAGTGAAGGGGACGAGCAGTACTTC

D: TRBD2
V: TRBV2
J: TRBJ2-1
size: NA
CDR3: CASRPTGGGASSEQFF
DNA: TGTGCCAGCAGACCCACCGGCGGGGGGGCCTCATCCGAGCAGTTCTTC

D: NA
V: TRBV7-6
J: TRBJ1-1
size: NA
CDR3: CASSPSGPTEAFF
DNA: TGTGCCAGCAGCCCCTCCGGGCCCACTGAAGCTTTCTTT

D: NA
V: TRBV20-1
J: TRBJ2-7
size: NA
CDR3: CSAEPTDNSYEQYF
DNA: TGCAGTGCCGAGCCGACGGATAACTCCTACGAGCAGTACTTC

D: NA
V: TRBV20-1
J: TRBJ2-5
size: NA
CDR3: CSALDYQETQYF
DNA: TGCAGTGCTCTGGACTATCAAGAGACCCAGTACTTC

D: NA
V: TRBV21-1
J: TRBJ2-7
size: few
CDR3: CASSKDGEQYF
DNA: TGTGCCAGCAGCAAAGATGGCGAGCAGTACTTC

D: NA
V: TRBV5-5
J: TRBJ2-7
size: NA
CDR3: CASSRIGGSGEQYF
DNA: TGTGCCAGCAGCCGGATTGGGGGGTCGGGCGAGCAGTACTTC

D: TRBD1
V: TRBV6-5
J: TRBJ1-6
size: NA
CDR3: CASSYSPDRGGSSLHF
DNA: TGTGCCAGCAGTTACTCGCCGGACAGGGGAGGATCATCCCTCCACTTT

D: NA
V: TRBV12-3/TRBV12-4
J: TRBJ2-7
size: NA
CDR3: CASSQLDLGPTWAGEQYF
DNA: TGTGCCAGCAGTCAACTGGACCTGGGACCTACCTGGGCGGGCGAGCAGTACTTC

D: NA
V: TRBV6-1
J: TRBJ2-2
size: NA
CDR3: CASSEAGAWGGELFF
DNA: TGTGCCAGCAGTGAAGCGGGGGCCTGGGGCGGGGAGCTGTTTTTT

D: TRBD1
V: TRBV10-3
J: TRBJ2-1
size: few
CDR3: CASRDRNNEQFF
DNA: TGTGCCTCACGGGACAGGAACAATGAGCAGTTCTTC

D: TRBD1
V: TRBV4-3
J: TRBJ1-2
size: NA
CDR3: CASSQVEGTGHGYTF
DNA: TGCGCCAGCAGCCAGGTCGAAGGGACAGGGCATGGCTACACCTTC

D: TRBD1
V: TRBV5-1
J: TRBJ2-3
size: NA
CDR3: CASSLGRQGTTDTQYF
DNA: TGCGCCAGCAGCTTGGGGAGACAGGGCACCACAGATACGCAGTATTTT

D: NA
V: TRBV5-1
J: TRBJ2-1
size: few
CDR3: CASSLSGFNEQFF
DNA: TGCGCCAGCAGCTTGTCAGGTTTCAATGAGCAGTTCTTC

D: TRBD1
V: TRBV6-6
J: TRBJ1-5
size: NA
CDR3: CASWKTGDSNQPQHF
DNA: TGTGCCAGCTGGAAGACAGGGGATAGCAATCAGCCCCAGCATTTT

D: NA
V: TRBV18
J: TRBJ2-1
size: few
CDR3: CASSRGISYNEQFF
DNA: TGTGCCAGCTCTCGGGGAATCTCCTACAATGAGCAGTTCTTC

D: NA
V: TRBV11-2
J: TRBJ2-5
size: few
CDR3: CASSPLGVWGETQYF
DNA: TGTGCCAGCAGCCCGCTGGGGGTTTGGGGGGAGACCCAGTACTTC

D: NA
V: TRBV29-1
J: TRBJ2-5
size: NA
CDR3: CSVEDTQETQYF
DNA: TGCAGCGTTGAAGATACGCAAGAGACCCAGTACTTC

D: TRBD2
V: TRBV12-3/TRBV12-4
J: TRBJ2-7
size: few
CDR3: CASSFTSGRGYEQYF
DNA: TGTGCCAGCAGTTTCACTAGCGGGAGAGGGTACGAGCAGTACTTC

D: TRBD2
V: TRBV7-2
J: TRBJ2-7
size: few
CDR3: CASSYLPGLATSYEQYF
DNA: TGTGCCAGCAGCTATCTACCGGGACTAGCGACCTCCTACGAGCAGTACTTC

D: TRBD2
V: TRBV5-1
J: TRBJ2-7
size: NA
CDR3: CASSPSSGRSHEQYF
DNA: TGCGCCAGCAGCCCCTCTAGCGGGAGATCCCACGAGCAGTACTTC

D: NA
V: TRBV29-1
J: TRBJ1-1
size: NA
CDR3: CSIWGGKEAFF
DNA: TGCAGCATCTGGGGCGGGAAAGAAGCTTTCTTT

D: NA
V: TRBV5-1
J: TRBJ2-1
size: NA
CDR3: CASSIGLINEQFF
DNA: TGCGCCAGCAGCATTGGACTCATCAATGAGCAGTTCTTC

D: TRBD2
V: TRBV7-9
J: TRBJ2-3
size: NA
CDR3: CASSLTAGGPASTDTQYF
DNA: TGTGCCAGCAGCTTAACAGCGGGGGGCCCCGCTAGCACAGATACGCAGTATTTT

D: NA
V: TRBV20-1
J: TRBJ2-7
size: NA
CDR3: CSATRGLAGEQYF
DNA: TGCAGTGCTACAAGGGGCCTAGCCGGCGAGCAGTACTTC

D: NA
V: TRBV29-1
J: TRBJ1-1
size: once
CDR3: CSDGRDVDGEAFF
DNA: TGCAGCGATGGAAGAGACGTTGACGGTGAAGCTTTCTTT

D: NA
V: TRBV9
J: TRBJ1-2
size: NA
CDR3: CASSVDRSDGYTF
DNA: TGTGCCAGCAGCGTAGACAGGTCCGATGGCTACACCTTC

D: NA
V: TRBV4-1
J: TRBJ1-1
size: few
CDR3: CASSQAGDWAEAFF
DNA: TGCGCCAGCAGCCAAGCGGGGGATTGGGCTGAAGCTTTCTTT

D: NA
V: TRBV6-6
J: TRBJ2-5
size: few
CDR3: CASSYRRGKETQYF
DNA: TGTGCCAGCAGTTATAGGCGGGGCAAAGAGACCCAGTACTTC

D: TRBD2
V: TRBV20-1
J: TRBJ2-3
size: NA
CDR3: CSARGTNTDTQYF
DNA: TGCAGTGCTAGGGGGACTAACACAGATACGCAGTATTTT

D: NA
V: TRBV12-3/TRBV12-4
J: TRBJ2-1
size: NA
CDR3: CATAAADNEQFF
DNA: TGTGCCACCGCGGCGGCGGACAATGAGCAGTTCTTC

D: NA
V: TRBV10-3
J: TRBJ1-1
size: once
CDR3: CAISDSGLNTEAFF
DNA: TGTGCCATCAGTGATTCAGGCCTGAACACTGAAGCTTTCTTT

D: NA
V: TRBV29-1
J: TRBJ2-1
size: NA
CDR3: CSVELWVNYNEQFF
DNA: TGCAGCGTTGAATTGTGGGTCAACTACAATGAGCAGTTCTTC

D: TRBD1
V: TRBV7-9
J: TRBJ2-5
size: NA
CDR3: CASSPDRSLPYQETRYF
DNA: TGTGCCAGCAGCCCGGACAGGTCACTACCGTACCAAGAGACCCGGTACTTC

D: NA
V: TRBV9
J: TRBJ1-2
size: NA
CDR3: CASSVSGRPYGYTF
DNA: TGTGCCAGCAGCGTGTCGGGGAGGCCCTATGGCTACACCTTC

D: NA
V: TRBV9
J: TRBJ2-6
size: NA
CDR3: CASSGPRLGGANVLTF
DNA: TGTGCCAGCAGCGGCCCCCGGCTGGGAGGGGCCAACGTCCTGACTTTC

D: TRBD1
V: TRBV10-3
J: TRBJ1-2
size: few
CDR3: CAISRGQGTYGYTF
DNA: TGTGCCATCAGTAGAGGACAGGGGACCTATGGCTACACCTTC

D: TRBD2
V: TRBV6-5
J: TRBJ2-1
size: NA
CDR3: CASSYSSGTTYNEQFF
DNA: TGTGCCAGCAGTTACTCGTCCGGGACTACATACAATGAGCAGTTCTTC

D: NA
V: TRBV29-1
J: TRBJ2-5
size: NA
CDR3: CSVKGAGETQYF
DNA: TGCAGCGTTAAGGGGGCGGGGGAGACCCAGTACTTC

D: TRBD2
V: TRBV20-1
J: TRBJ2-1
size: few
CDR3: CSARTSGRSYNEQFF
DNA: TGCAGTGCTAGGACTAGCGGGAGGTCCTACAATGAGCAGTTCTTC

D: TRBD2
V: TRBV5-1
J: TRBJ2-3
size: NA
CDR3: CASSLVPSGGGTDTQYF
DNA: TGCGCCAGCAGCTTGGTTCCTAGCGGGGGCGGCACAGATACGCAGTATTTT

D: NA
V: TRBV6-1
J: TRBJ2-7
size: NA
CDR3: CASSERQAVSYEQYF
DNA: TGTGCCAGCAGTGAACGACAGGCGGTTTCCTACGAGCAGTACTTC

D: NA
V: TRBV29-1
J: TRBJ1-2
size: NA
CDR3: CSVENGGSDYGYTF
DNA: TGCAGTGTTGAAAACGGTGGGTCTGACTATGGCTACACCTTC

D: TRBD1
V: TRBV27
J: TRBJ2-1
size: few
CDR3: CASSSGTGIIYNEQFF
DNA: TGTGCCAGCAGTTCCGGGACAGGGATAATCTACAATGAGCAGTTCTTC

D: TRBD1
V: TRBV5-1
J: TRBJ1-1
size: few
CDR3: CASSLVPGGTEAFF
DNA: TGTGCCAGCAGCTTGGTACCAGGGGGCACTGAAGCTTTCTTT